The rows below give T cell receptor beta chains drawn from one sample of a study of blood T cell repertoires in COVID-19. Measured with immunoSEQ multiplex PCR; TCRdb has only the in-frame clones, and not every one. The sample holds approximately 110,000 clones; approximately 85% are singletons and the top ten take 5% to 6%. The sample taken for sequencing was peripheral blood. The receptors stem from a woman aged 60-75 years with COVID-19, enrolled during active disease. The CDR3 runs from the conserved cysteine through the conserved F or W. The D gene is left open where the match is weak. The listing skips clone size in some rows; elsewhere it reads once, few, many or a size class.

V,J,size,D,DNA,CDR3
TRBV7-2,TRBJ2-3,.,.,TGTGCCACTCAATACCTAGCGTGGGGGTATCCAGATACGCAGTATTTT,CATQYLAWGYPDTQYF
TRBV19,TRBJ1-2,.,.,TGTGCCAGTCAGGGTGGCAGGAAGACTAGTGGCTACACCTTC,CASQGGRKTSGYTF
TRBV6-5,TRBJ1-2,.,.,TGTGCCAGCAGCACCGTGGGGGGTGACTATGGCTACACCTTC,CASSTVGGDYGYTF
TRBV29-1,TRBJ1-1,.,.,TGCAGCGTTGATGTAAGGGGGGGCACTGAAGCTTTCTTT,CSVDVRGGTEAFF
TRBV7-8,TRBJ1-3,.,.,TGTGCCAGCAGCACCCGACAGGGAAACACCATATATTTT,CASSTRQGNTIYF
TRBV16,TRBJ2-7,.,TRBD1,TGTGCCAGCAGCCCCCGGGACAGGGAACACGAGCAGTACTTC,CASSPRDREHEQYF
TRBV7-2,TRBJ1-1,.,.,TGTGCCAGCAGCCCCACGGACACGTACACTGAAGCTTTCTTT,CASSPTDTYTEAFF
TRBV6-5,TRBJ1-2,once,TRBD1,TGTGCCAGCAGCCCACCCTCGACAGGGGACTATGGCTACACCTTC,CASSPPSTGDYGYTF
TRBV6-6,TRBJ1-2,.,.,TGTGCCAGCACCGGACAGACTGTGACCTATGGCTACACCTTC,CASTGQTVTYGYTF
TRBV29-1,TRBJ1-1,once,.,TGCAGCGTTGAAGCTGGCGCTACCTCGGGGATAGCTTTCTTT,CSVEAGATSGIAFF
TRBV19,TRBJ1-2,.,TRBD1,TGTGCCAGTAGTCCACCGGGACAGGACATCTATGGCTACACCTTC,CASSPPGQDIYGYTF
TRBV6-1,TRBJ2-3,.,.,TGTGCCAGCAGTGAAGCTGCCTCGGGGTTAGATACGCAGTATTTT,CASSEAASGLDTQYF
TRBV9,TRBJ1-2,.,TRBD1,TGTGCCAGCAGCGTATCCTCCTCGGGACAGGGCATCTATGGCTACACCTTC,CASSVSSSGQGIYGYTF
TRBV15,TRBJ2-7,.,TRBD2,TGTGCCACCAGCAGTCGGGGGGAACAATCCTACGAGCAGTACTTC,CATSSRGEQSYEQYF
TRBV5-1,TRBJ2-3,.,TRBD2,TGCGCCAGCAGCTTGGAACTAGCGGGGACAGATACGCAGTATTTT,CASSLELAGTDTQYF
TRBV7-9,TRBJ2-7,.,.,TGTGCCAGCAGCCGGGGGAGCTCCTACGAGCAGTACTTC,CASSRGSSYEQYF
TRBV6-5,TRBJ1-1,.,.,TGTGCCAGCAGTCCCTCCGGGGTGAGCACTGAAGCTTTCTTT,CASSPSGVSTEAFF
TRBV28,TRBJ1-2,.,TRBD1,TGTGCCAGCAGTACAGGGGGCGGATTGTCTAACTATGGCTACACCTTC,CASSTGGGLSNYGYTF
TRBV7-2,TRBJ1-4,.,.,TGTGCCAGCAGCTTAGGAGGGGTGGAGGGAGTAAAACTGTTTTTT,CASSLGGVEGVKLFF
TRBV9,TRBJ1-5,.,.,TGTGCCAGCAGCGTAAGCCCCAACAGAGATAGCAATCAGCCCCAGCATTTT,CASSVSPNRDSNQPQHF
TRBV29-1,TRBJ1-1,.,.,TGCAGCGTCGAAACCGGTTCCGAAGCTTTCTTT,CSVETGSEAFF
TRBV19,TRBJ1-2,.,.,TGTGCCAGTGAAGACAGCTGGCGTGGCTACACCTTC,CASEDSWRGYTF
TRBV15,TRBJ1-2,.,TRBD1,TGTGCCACCAGCAGATCGACAGGGGGCGACTATGGCTACACCTTC,CATSRSTGGDYGYTF
TRBV6-5,TRBJ2-3,.,.,TGTGCCAGCAGCCCCTCGGGGGTGGCAGATACGCAGTATTTT,CASSPSGVADTQYF
TRBV7-8,TRBJ2-3,.,.,TGTGCCAGCAGCTTACTCCCCAGCACAGATACGCAGTATTTT,CASSLLPSTDTQYF
TRBV6-5,TRBJ2-1,few,TRBD2,TGTGCCAGCAGTTACCGGGGACTAGGCTTGGATGAGCAGTTCTTC,CASSYRGLGLDEQFF
TRBV7-2,TRBJ2-2,.,.,TGTGCCAGCAGCTTAGCTTACGAACTCACCGGGGAGCTGTTTTTT,CASSLAYELTGELFF
TRBV3-1/TRBV3-2,TRBJ1-1,.,.,TGTGCCAGCAGCCAACTGGGGAGCACTGAAGCTTTCTTT,CASSQLGSTEAFF
TRBV24-1,TRBJ2-2,.,TRBD1,TGTGCCACCAGTGCCTCGAGGGGACAGAAGAACACCGGGGAGCTGTTTTTT,CATSASRGQKNTGELFF
TRBV20-1,TRBJ2-7,.,.,TGCAGTGCTAGAGATCTGGAGGACCAGTACTTC,CSARDLEDQYF
TRBV27,TRBJ2-1,.,TRBD1,TGTGCCAGCACCTTAGGGACAGGGCCGTACAATGAGCAGTTCTTC,CASTLGTGPYNEQFF
TRBV4-3,TRBJ2-1,.,TRBD2,TGCGCCAGCAGCCAAGAGAATTTAGCGGGGGCCTATGAGCAGTTCTTC,CASSQENLAGAYEQFF
TRBV19,TRBJ1-4,.,.,TGTGCCAGTAGCCTCAGGTTGGGCGATGAAAAACTGTTTTTT,CASSLRLGDEKLFF
TRBV25-1,TRBJ2-5,few,.,TGTGCCAGCAAAGTTGTGGGAGATTTAGAGACCCAGTACTTC,CASKVVGDLETQYF
TRBV9,TRBJ1-6,.,.,TGTGCCAGCAGCGTAAACAGATATAATTCACCCCTCCACTTT,CASSVNRYNSPLHF
TRBV18,TRBJ1-1,.,.,TGTGCCAGCTCACCACCGGTGGGGCATATGGCTGAAGCTTTCTTT,CASSPPVGHMAEAFF
TRBV19,TRBJ1-5,.,TRBD1,TGTGCCAGCGGGAAGACAGGGGACCAGCCCCAGCATTTT,CASGKTGDQPQHF
TRBV7-9,TRBJ1-6,.,.,TGTGCCAGCAGCCAAACTACAGGAAGCTCCTATAATTCACCCCTCCACTTT,CASSQTTGSSYNSPLHF
TRBV2,TRBJ2-3,.,TRBD2,TGTGCCAGTGGGGCTAGCGGAAACTCTCCGCAGTATTTT,CASGASGNSPQYF
TRBV6-5,TRBJ1-1,.,.,TGTGCCAGCAGTTACTCGTACAGCGGGGACACTGAAGCTTTCTTT,CASSYSYSGDTEAFF
TRBV2,TRBJ1-1,.,TRBD1,TGTGCCAGCAGTGAAAGTCAGGGGGTGAACACTGAAGCTTTCTTT,CASSESQGVNTEAFF
TRBV5-1,TRBJ1-6,.,.,TGCGCCAGCAGCTTGGGCCCAATAGCCCGGAGCTCCTATAATTCACCCCTCCACTTT,CASSLGPIARSSYNSPLHF
TRBV2,TRBJ1-2,.,.,TGTGCCAGCAGCCAGGTACACTATGGCTACACCTTC,CASSQVHYGYTF
TRBV7-2,TRBJ2-2,once,.,TGTGCCAGCAGCTCGACAGTGAACACCGGGGAGCTGTTTTTT,CASSSTVNTGELFF
TRBV6-6,TRBJ2-3,.,.,TGTGCCAGCAATCGGGCCCCAGATACGCAGTATTTT,CASNRAPDTQYF
TRBV7-9,TRBJ2-6,.,TRBD1,TGTGCCAGCAGCTCACCAGGGACAGGGAGCTCTGGGGCCAACGTCCTGACTTTC,CASSSPGTGSSGANVLTF
TRBV25-1,TRBJ2-2,.,.,TGTGCCAGCAGTGAATATAATGGGGGGAAGAACACCGGGGAGCTGTTTTTT,CASSEYNGGKNTGELFF
TRBV7-9,TRBJ1-3,.,.,TGTGCCAGCAGCTTAGACAGAAACACCATATATTTT,CASSLDRNTIYF
TRBV30,TRBJ2-2,.,TRBD1,TGTGCCTCCCCGACAGGGGGCGCTGGCGGGGAGCTGTTTTTT,CASPTGGAGGELFF
TRBV4-2,TRBJ2-1,.,.,TGTGCCAGCAGCCAAGCACTAGCTGCCCCTTACAATGAGCAGTTCTTC,CASSQALAAPYNEQFF
TRBV18,TRBJ1-3,.,.,TGTGCCAGCTCAGTGGTGGGGCGCTCTGGAAACACCATATATTTT,CASSVVGRSGNTIYF
TRBV7-8,TRBJ1-1,.,.,TGTGCCAGCAGCTTAACTCCGGTTGACTGGAAAGCTTTCTTT,CASSLTPVDWKAFF
TRBV6-1,TRBJ1-5,.,.,TGTGCCAGCAGTGACCTGTCTAGGCCCCAGCATTTT,CASSDLSRPQHF
TRBV25-1,TRBJ2-1,.,.,TGTGCCAGCAGTGCGTGGGGGCCTGGGGATGAGCAGTTCTTC,CASSAWGPGDEQFF